Given below is one T cell receptor (beta chain) in context. Its cognate antigen is unknown. Method: immunoSEQ multiplex PCR; TCRdb's copy keeps in-frame clones and lacks some. This sample has tens of thousands of clones, with 80% to 90% found just once. This sample is part of a study of OX40 agonist ivuxolimab in advanced cancers. Study-level information: Ivuxolimab, an antibody that agonizes OX40 (CD134), was administered to the patients. Enrolled patients in dose escalation had cancers that were hepatocellular carcinoma, melanoma, renal cell or head and neck cancer. Whole-study results and caveats: Researchers did not establish what antigens the expanded peripheral T cells target.

The V end lost 1 base, the J end lost 2 bases, and 7 bases lay between the germline ends. The CDR3 runs to 14 residues. Germline lookup yields CDR1 PRHDT and CDR2 FYEKMQ (reference sequence). The chain carries TRBV13 and TRBJ2-3, with a possible D match to TRBD1 (6 bases). The receptor was isolated from an adult with an advanced solid tumor such as melanoma, head and neck, liver or kidney cancer. Specimen: CD4+ or CD8+ T cells sorted from blood, collected in a trial of the OX40 agonist ivuxolimab. The CDR3: CASSLEGDTDTQYF. CDR3 bases: TGTGCCAGCAGCTTAGAGGGGGACACAGATACGCAGTATTTT.